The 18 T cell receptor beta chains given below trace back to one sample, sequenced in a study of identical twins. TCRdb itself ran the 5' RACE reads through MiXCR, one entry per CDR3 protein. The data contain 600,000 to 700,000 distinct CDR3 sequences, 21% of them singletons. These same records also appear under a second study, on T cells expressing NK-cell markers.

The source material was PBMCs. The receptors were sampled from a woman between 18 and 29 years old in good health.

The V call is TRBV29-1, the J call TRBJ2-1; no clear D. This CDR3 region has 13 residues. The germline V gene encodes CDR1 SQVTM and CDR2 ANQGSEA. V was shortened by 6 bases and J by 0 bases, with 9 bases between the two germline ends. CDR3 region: CSVDSYSYNEQFF. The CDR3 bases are TGCAGCGTCGACTCCTACTCCTACAATGAGCAGTTCTTC.

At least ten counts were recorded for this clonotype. This CDR3 reads CSTGGLRETQYF. CDR3 in DNA: TGCAGCACGGGCGGACTCAGAGAGACCCAGTACTTC. The V gene is TRBV29-1, the J gene TRBJ2-5; D may be TRBD2 (5 bases). Trimming took off 8 bases at V and 4 bases at J, with 14 bases between the two ends. The germline V gene encodes CDR1 SQVTM and CDR2 ANQGSEA. The CDR3 has 12 amino acids. Based on the CDR3 plus reference TRBV29-1 and TRBJ2-5, the full variable domain is SAVISQKPSRDICQRGTSLTIQCQVDSQVTMMFWYRQQPGQSLTLIATANQGSEATYESGFVIDKFPISRPNLTFSTLTVSNMSPEDSSIYLCSTGGLRETQYFGPGTRLLVL.

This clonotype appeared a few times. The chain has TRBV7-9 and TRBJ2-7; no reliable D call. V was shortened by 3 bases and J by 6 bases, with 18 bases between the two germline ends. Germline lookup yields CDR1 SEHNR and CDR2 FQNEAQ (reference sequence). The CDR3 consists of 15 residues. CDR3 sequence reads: CASSLSMGSGSEQYF. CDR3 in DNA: TGTGCCAGCAGCTTGTCAATGGGTTCGGGTAGCGAGCAGTACTTC.

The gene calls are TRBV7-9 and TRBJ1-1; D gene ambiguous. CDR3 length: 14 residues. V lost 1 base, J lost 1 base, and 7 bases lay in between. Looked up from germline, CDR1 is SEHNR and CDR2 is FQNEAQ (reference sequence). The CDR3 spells CASSLVEGNTEAFF. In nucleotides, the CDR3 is TGTGCCAGCAGCTTAGTCGAGGGGAACACTGAAGCTTTCTTT.

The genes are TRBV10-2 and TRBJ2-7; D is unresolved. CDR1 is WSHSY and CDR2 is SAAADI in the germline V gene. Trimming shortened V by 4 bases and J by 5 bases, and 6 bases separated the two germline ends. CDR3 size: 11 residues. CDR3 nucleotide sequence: TGCGCCAGCAGTGGTCGAAACGAGCAGTACTTC. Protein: CASSGRNEQYF.

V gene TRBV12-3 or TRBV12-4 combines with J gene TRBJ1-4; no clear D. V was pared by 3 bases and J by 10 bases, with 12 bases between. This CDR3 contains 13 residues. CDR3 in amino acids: CASSFNAGRKLFF. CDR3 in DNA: TGTGCCAGCAGTTTCAACGCTGGGCGAAAACTGTTTTTT.

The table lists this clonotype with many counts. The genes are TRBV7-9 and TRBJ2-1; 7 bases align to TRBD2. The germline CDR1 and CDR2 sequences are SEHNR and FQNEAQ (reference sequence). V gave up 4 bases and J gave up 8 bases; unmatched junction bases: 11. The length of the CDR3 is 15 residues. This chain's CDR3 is CASSSRAGPLDEQFF. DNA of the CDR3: TGTGCCAGCAGCTCTCGAGCGGGGCCTCTCGATGAGCAGTTCTTC.

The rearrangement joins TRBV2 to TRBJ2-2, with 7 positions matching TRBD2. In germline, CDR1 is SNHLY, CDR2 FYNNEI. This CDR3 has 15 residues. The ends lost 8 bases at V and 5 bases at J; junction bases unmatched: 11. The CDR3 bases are TGTGCCAGCTCCTGGGCGGGAGAGGTTACCGGGGAGCTGTTTTTT. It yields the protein CASSWAGEVTGELFF.

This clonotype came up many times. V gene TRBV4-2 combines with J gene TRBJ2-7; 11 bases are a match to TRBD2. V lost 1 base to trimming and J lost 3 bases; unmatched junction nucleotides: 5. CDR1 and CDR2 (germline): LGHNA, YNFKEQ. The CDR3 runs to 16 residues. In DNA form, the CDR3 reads TGTGCCAGCAGCCAAGGAGCCGGGACTAGCGGCTACGAGCAGTACTTC. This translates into CASSQGAGTSGYEQYF.

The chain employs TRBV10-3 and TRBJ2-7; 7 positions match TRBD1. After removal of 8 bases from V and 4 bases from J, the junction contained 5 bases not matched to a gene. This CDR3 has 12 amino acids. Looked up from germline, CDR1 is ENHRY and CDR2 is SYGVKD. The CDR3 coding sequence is TGTGCCATCTCCGGGACAGATTACGAGCAGTACTTC. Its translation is CAISGTDYEQYF.

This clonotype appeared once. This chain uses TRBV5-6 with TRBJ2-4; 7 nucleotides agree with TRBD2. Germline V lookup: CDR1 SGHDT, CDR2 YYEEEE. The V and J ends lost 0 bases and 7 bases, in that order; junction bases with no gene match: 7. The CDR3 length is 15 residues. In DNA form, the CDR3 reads TGTGCCAGCAGCTTGGCAGGCGGGGGATACAACATTCAGTACTTC. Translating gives CASSLAGGGYNIQYF.

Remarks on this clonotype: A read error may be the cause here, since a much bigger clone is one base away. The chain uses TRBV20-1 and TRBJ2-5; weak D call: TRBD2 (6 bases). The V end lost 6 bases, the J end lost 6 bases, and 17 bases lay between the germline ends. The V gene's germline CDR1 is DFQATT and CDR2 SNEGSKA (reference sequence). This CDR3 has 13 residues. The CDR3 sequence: CSAVGSSVQTQYF. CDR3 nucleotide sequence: TGCAGTGCCGTGGGATCTAGCGTACAGACCCAGTACTTC.

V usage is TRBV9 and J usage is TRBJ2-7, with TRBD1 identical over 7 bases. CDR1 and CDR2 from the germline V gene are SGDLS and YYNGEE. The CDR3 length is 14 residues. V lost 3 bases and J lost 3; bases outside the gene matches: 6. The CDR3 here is CASSASGQIYEQYF. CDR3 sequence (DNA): TGTGCCAGCAGCGCCTCGGGACAGATCTACGAGCAGTACTTC. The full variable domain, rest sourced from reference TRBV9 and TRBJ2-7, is DSGVTQTPKHLITATGQRVTLRCSPRSGDLSVYWYQQSLDQGLQFLIQYYNGEERAKGNILERFSAQQFPDLHSELNLSSLELGDSALYFCASSASGQIYEQYFGPGTRLTVT.

The CDR3 coding sequence is TGTGCCATCAGTGAGTCGACGGCTACGGGAGGCTACACCTTC. Translation: CAISESTATGGYTF. This sequence joins TRBV10-3 and TRBJ1-2; D is unresolved. Trimming took 0 bases from V and 8 from J, leaving 13 bases between them. CDR3 size: 14 residues. From germline, CDR1 is ENHRY and CDR2 SYGVKD.

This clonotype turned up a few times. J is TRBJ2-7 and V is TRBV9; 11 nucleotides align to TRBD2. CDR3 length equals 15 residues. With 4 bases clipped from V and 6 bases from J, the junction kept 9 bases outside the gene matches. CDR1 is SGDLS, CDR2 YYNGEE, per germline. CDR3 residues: CASSPGLAATSEQYF. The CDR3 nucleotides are TGTGCCAGCAGCCCGGGACTAGCGGCCACTTCCGAGCAGTACTTC.

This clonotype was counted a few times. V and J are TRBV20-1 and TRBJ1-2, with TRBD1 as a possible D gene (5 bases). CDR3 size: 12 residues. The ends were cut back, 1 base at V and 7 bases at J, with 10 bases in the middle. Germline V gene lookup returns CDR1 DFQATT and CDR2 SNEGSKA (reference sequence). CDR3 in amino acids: CSARVRGFGYTF. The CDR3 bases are TGCAGTGCTAGAGTTCGGGGGTTTGGCTACACCTTC.

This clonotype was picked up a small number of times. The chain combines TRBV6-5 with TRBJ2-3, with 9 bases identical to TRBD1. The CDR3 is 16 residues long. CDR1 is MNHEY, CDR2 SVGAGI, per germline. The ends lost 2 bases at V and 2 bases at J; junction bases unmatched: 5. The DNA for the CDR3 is TGTGCCAGCAGTTACCCTGGACAGGGGAACACAGATACGCAGTATTTT. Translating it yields CASSYPGQGNTDTQYF.

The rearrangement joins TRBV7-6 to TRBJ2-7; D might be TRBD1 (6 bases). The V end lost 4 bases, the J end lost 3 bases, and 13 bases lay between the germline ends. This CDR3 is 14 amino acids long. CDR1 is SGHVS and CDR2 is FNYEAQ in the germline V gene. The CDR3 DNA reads TGTGCCAGCAGCTCAGACGGACAGTTCTACGAGCAGTACTTC. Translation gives CASSSDGQFYEQYF.